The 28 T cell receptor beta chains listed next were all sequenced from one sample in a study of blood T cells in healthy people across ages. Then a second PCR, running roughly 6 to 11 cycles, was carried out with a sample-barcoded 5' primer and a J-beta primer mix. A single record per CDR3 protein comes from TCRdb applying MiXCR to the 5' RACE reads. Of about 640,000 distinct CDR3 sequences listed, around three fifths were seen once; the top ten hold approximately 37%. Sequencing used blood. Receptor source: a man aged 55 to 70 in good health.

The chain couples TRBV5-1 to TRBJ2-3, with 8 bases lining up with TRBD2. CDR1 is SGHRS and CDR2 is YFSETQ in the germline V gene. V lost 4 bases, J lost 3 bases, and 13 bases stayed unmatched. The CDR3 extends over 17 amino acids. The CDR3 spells CASSQTHAGGGTDTQYF. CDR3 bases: TGCGCCAGCAGCCAAACCCACGCGGGGGGCGGAACAGATACGCAGTATTTT.

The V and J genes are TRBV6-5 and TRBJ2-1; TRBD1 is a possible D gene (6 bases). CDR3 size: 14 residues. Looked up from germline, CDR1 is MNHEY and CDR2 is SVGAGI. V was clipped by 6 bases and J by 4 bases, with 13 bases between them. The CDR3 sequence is CASRTQGIYNEQFF. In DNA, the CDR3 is TGTGCCAGCAGGACCCAGGGGATTTACAATGAGCAGTTCTTC.

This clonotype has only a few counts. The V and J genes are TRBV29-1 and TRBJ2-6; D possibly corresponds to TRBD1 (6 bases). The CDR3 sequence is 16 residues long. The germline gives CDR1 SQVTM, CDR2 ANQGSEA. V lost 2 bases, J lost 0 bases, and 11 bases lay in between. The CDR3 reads CSVELWGLSGANVLTF. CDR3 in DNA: TGCAGCGTTGAATTATGGGGGCTCTCTGGGGCCAACGTCCTGACTTTC.

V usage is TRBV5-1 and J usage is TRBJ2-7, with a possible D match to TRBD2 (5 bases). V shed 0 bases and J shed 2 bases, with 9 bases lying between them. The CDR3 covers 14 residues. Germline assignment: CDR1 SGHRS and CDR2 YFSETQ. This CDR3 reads CASSLAGVPYEQYF. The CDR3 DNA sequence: TGCGCCAGCAGCTTGGCCGGGGTCCCCTACGAGCAGTACTTC.

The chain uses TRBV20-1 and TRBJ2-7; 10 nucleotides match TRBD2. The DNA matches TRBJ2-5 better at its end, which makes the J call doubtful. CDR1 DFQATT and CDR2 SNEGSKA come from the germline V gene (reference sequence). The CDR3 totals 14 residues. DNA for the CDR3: TGCAGTGCTTCACCGGGACTAGCGCAGGAGACCCAGTACTTC. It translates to CSASPGLAQETQYF.

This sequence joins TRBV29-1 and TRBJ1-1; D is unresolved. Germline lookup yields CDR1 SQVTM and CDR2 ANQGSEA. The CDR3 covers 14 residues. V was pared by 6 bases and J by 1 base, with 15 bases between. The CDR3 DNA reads TGCAGCGTAAGACTCTCTCTGTGGAACACTGAAGCTTTCTTT. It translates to CSVRLSLWNTEAFF. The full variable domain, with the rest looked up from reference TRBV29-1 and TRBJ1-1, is SAVISQKPSRDICQRGTSLTIQCQVDSQVTMMFWYRQQPGQSLTLIATANQGSEATYESGFVIDKFPISRPNLTFSTLTVSNMSPEDSSIYLCSVRLSLWNTEAFFGQGTRLTVV.

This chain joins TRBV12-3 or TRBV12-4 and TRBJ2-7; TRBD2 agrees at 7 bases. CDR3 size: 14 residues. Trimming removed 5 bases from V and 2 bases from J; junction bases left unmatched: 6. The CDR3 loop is CASSRSGQAYEQYF. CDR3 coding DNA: TGTGCCAGCAGTCGTAGCGGGCAGGCCTACGAGCAGTACTTC.

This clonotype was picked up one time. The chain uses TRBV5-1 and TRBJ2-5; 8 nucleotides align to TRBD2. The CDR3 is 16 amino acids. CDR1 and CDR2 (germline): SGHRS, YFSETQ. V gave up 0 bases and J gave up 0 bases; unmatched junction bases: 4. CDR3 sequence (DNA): TGCGCCAGCAGCTTGGTGACTAGCGAGTACCAAGAGACCCAGTACTTC. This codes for CASSLVTSEYQETQYF.

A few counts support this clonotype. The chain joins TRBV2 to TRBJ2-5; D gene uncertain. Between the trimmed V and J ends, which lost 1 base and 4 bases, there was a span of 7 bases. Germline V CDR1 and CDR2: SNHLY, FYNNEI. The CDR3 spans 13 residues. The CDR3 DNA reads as TGTGCCAGCAGTGAAGACTACTCAGAGACCCAGTACTTC. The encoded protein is CASSEDYSETQYF.

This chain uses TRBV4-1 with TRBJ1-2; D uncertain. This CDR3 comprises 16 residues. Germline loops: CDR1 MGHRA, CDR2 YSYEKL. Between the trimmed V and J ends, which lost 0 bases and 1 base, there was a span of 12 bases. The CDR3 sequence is CASSQDGRGLNYGYTF. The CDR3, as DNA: TGCGCCAGCAGCCAAGATGGACGCGGACTTAACTATGGCTACACCTTC.

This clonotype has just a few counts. This CDR3 reads CASSSLPGQAIRQETQYF. Written as DNA, the CDR3 is TGCGCCAGCTCGAGCTTACCGGGACAGGCTATTAGGCAAGAGACCCAGTACTTC. The chain joins TRBV5-1 to TRBJ2-5, with 8 bases lining up with TRBD1. This CDR3 has 18 residues. V lost 7 bases to trimming and J lost 2 bases; unmatched junction nucleotides: 19. Germline V gene data show CDR1 as SGHRS and CDR2 as YFSETQ.

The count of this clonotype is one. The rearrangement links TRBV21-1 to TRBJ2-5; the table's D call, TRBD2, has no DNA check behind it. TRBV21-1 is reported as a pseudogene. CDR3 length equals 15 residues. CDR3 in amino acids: CASSKLEGIGETQYF. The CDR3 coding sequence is TGTGCCAGCAGCAAATTGGAGGGGATTGGAGAGACCCAGTACTTC.

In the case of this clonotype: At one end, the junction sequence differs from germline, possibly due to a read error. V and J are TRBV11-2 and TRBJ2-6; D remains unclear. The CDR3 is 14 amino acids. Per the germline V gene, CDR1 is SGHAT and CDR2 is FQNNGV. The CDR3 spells CASSLRIEADVLTF. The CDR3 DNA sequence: TGTGCCAGCAGCCTGAGGATTGAGGCCGACGTCCTGACTTTC.

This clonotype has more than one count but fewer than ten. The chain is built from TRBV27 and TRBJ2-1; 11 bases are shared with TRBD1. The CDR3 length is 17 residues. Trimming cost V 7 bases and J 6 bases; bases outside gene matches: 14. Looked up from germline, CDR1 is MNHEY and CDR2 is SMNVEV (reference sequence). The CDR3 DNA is TGTGCCAGCACCGATGCTTGGGAGGACAGGGGGCCCAATGAGCAGTTCTTC. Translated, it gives CASTDAWEDRGPNEQFF.

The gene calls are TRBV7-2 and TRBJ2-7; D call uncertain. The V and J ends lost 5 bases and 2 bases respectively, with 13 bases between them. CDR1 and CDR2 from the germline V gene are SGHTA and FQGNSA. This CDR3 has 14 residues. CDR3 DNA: TGTGCCAGCAGCGCCCGACGTGGCCCCTACGAGCAGTACTTC. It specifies CASSARRGPYEQYF.

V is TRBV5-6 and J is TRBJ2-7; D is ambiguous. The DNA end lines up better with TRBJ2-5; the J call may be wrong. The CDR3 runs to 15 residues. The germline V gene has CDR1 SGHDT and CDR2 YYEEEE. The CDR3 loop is CASSLWGLQQETQYF. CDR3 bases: TGTGCCAGCAGCTTGTGGGGATTACAACAAGAGACCCAGTACTTC.

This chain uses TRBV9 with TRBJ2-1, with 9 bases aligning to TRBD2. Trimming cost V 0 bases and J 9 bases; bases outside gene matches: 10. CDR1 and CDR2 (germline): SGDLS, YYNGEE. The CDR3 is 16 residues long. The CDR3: CASSVGGGGALSEQFF. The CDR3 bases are TGTGCCAGCAGCGTAGGGGGCGGGGGGGCATTGTCTGAGCAGTTCTTC. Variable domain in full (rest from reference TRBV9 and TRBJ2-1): DSGVTQTPKHLITATGQRVTLRCSPRSGDLSVYWYQQSLDQGLQFLIQYYNGEERAKGNILERFSAQQFPDLHSELNLSSLELGDSALYFCASSVGGGGALSEQFFGPGTRLTVL.

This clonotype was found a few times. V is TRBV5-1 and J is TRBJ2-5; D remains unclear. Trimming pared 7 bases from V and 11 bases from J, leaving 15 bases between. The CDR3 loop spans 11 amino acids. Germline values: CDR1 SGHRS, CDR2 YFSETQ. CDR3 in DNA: TGCGCCAGCGCCCGGGTGGATGAGCAGTACTTC. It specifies CASARVDEQYF.

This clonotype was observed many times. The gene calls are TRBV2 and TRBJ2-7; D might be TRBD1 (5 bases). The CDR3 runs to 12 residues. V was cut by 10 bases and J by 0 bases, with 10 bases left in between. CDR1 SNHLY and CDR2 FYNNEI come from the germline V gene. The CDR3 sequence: CATGSSSYEQYF. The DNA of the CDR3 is TGTGCCACAGGGTCTAGCTCCTACGAGCAGTACTTC.

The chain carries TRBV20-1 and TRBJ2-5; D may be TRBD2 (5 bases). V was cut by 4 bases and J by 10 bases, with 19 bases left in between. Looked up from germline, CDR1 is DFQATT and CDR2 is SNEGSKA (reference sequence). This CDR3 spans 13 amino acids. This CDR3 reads CSAISAILGSQYF. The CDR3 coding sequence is TGCAGTGCTATCTCGGCCATCCTAGGGAGCCAGTACTTC.

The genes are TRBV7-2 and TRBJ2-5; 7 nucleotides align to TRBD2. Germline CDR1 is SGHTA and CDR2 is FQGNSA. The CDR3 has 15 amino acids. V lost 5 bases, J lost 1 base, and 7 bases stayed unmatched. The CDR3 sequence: CASSTQRGGQETQYF. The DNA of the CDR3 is TGTGCCAGCAGCACGCAGCGGGGAGGCCAAGAGACCCAGTACTTC.

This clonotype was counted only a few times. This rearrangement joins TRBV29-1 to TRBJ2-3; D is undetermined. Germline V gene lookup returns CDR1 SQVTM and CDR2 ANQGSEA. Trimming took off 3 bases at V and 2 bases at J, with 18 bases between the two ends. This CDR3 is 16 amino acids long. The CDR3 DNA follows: TGCAGCGTTGACGGTTCCCACGGGTTACTCACAGATACGCAGTATTTT. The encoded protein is CSVDGSHGLLTDTQYF.

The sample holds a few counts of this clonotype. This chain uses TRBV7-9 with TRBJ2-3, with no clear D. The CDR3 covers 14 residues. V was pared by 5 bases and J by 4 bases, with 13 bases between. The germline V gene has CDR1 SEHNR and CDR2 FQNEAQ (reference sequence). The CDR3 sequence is CASSQPPTADTQYF. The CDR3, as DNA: TGTGCCAGCAGCCAGCCCCCCACTGCAGATACGCAGTATTTT.

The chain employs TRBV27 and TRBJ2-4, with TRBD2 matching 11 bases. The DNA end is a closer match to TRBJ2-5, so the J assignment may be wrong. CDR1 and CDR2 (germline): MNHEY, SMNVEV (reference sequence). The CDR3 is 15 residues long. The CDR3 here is CASSYSGGGEQTQYF. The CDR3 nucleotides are TGTGCCAGCAGTTATAGCGGGGGGGGAGAACAGACCCAGTACTTC.

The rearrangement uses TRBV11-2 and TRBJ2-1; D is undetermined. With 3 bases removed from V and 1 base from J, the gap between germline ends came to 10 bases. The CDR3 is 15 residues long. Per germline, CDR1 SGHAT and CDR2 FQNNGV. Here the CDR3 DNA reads TGTGCCAGCAGCTTTAATCTGGGGTCCTACAATGAGCAGTTCTTC. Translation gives CASSFNLGSYNEQFF.

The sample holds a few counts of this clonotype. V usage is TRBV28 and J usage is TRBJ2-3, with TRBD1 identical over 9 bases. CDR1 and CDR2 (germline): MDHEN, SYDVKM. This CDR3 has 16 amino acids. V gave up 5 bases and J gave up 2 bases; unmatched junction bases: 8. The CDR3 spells CASSGGGQGYTDTQYF. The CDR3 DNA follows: TGTGCCAGCAGTGGGGGAGGACAGGGGTACACAGATACGCAGTATTTT.

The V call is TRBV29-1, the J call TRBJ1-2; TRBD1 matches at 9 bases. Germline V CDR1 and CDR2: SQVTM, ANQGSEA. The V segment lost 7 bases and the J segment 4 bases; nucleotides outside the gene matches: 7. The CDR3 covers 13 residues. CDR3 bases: TGCAGCGGAGGGACAGGGCGTTCCTATGGCTACACCTTC. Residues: CSGGTGRSYGYTF.

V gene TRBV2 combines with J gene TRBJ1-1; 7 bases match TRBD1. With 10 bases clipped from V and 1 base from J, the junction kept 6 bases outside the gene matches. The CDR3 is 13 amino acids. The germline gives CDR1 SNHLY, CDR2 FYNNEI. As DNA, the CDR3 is TGTGCCACCCAGGGGGGGGAGAACACTGAAGCTTTCTTT. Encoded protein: CATQGGENTEAFF.